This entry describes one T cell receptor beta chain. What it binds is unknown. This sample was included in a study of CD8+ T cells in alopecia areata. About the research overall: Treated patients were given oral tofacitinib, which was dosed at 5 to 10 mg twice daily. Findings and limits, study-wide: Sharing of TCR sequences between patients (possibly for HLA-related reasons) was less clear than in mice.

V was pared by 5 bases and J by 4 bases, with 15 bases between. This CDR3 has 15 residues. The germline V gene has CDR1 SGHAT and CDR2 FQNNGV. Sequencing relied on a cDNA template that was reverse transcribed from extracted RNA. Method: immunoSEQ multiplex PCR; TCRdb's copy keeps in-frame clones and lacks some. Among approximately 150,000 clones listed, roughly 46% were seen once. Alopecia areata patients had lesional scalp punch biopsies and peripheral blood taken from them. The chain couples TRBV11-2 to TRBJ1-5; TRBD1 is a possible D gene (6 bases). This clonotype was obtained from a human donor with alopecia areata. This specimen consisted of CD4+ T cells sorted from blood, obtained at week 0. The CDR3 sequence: CASSPQGSWNQPQHF. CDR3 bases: TGTGCCAGCAGCCCACAGGGTAGTTGGAATCAGCCCCAGCATTTT.